The rows below give T cell receptor beta chains drawn from one sample of a study of T cell responses to AZD1222 COVID-19 vaccine. Method: immunoSEQ multiplex PCR; TCRdb's copy keeps in-frame clones and lacks some. The sample comprises 200,000 to 300,000 clones, 90% to 95% of which are singletons, and 0.55% rests with the top ten. The input for sequencing was peripheral blood, taken on day 0 of AZD1222 vaccination. All receptors derive from an adult in good health. The CDR3 runs from the conserved cysteine through the conserved F or W. The D gene is left open where the match is weak. Rows may omit the clone size; those that give it use once, few, many or a size class.

abundance,v_gene,d_gene,CDR3aa
NA,TRBV5-1,TRBD2,CASSLGTGTSGASGELFF
NA,TRBV9,NA,CASSVDGGTVYNEQFF
NA,TRBV7-9,NA,CAIHTASGGTEAFF
NA,TRBV27,TRBD2,CASSLIAGGSNEQFF
once,TRBV27,TRBD1,CASSFGQGNYGYTF
NA,TRBV6-5,NA,CASRPGSNTEAFF
NA,TRBV9,NA,CASSGMISGNTIYF
NA,TRBV5-1,TRBD1,CASSATGTYEQYF
NA,TRBV11-2,NA,CASSSGPGRGSSYEQYF
NA,TRBV5-1,NA,CASSLGIVDTQYF
NA,TRBV3-1/TRBV3-2,TRBD1,CASSPVAGGSYEQYF
NA,TRBV9,NA,CASSVGSVNQPQHF
NA,TRBV5-1,NA,CASSPNSYTGELFF
NA,TRBV19,NA,CASSMVSVGPRNQPQHF
NA,TRBV4-3,NA,CASSQEGQGFGYGYTF
NA,TRBV2,TRBD1,CASSQSGTVNSPLHF
NA,TRBV29-1,NA,CSVARTNEQFF
NA,TRBV5-4,NA,CASTLDTRAGTEAFF
NA,TRBV18,TRBD2,CASSPGLAGAREQFF
NA,TRBV6-1,TRBD2,CASSGRALAGGYEQYF
NA,TRBV7-2,NA,CASSFRQGTDTQYF